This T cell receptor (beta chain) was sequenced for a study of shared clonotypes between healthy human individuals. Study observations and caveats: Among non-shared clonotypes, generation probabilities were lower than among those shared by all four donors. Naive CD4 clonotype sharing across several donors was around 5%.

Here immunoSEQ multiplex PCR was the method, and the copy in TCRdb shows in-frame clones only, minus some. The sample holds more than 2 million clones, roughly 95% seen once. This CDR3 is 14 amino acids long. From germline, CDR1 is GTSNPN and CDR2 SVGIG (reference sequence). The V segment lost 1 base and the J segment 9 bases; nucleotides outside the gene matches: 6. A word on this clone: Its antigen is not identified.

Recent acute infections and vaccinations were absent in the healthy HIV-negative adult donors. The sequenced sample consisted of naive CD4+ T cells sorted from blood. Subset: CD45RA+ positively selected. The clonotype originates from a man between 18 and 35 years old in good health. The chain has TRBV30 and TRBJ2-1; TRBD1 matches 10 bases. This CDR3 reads CAWSGQGARGEQFF. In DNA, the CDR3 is TGTGCCTGGAGTGGACAGGGGGCTCGGGGTGAGCAGTTCTTC.